This T cell receptor beta chain was sequenced in a study of Ad26.COV2.S vaccination and SARS-CoV-2 variants. Overall study context: The donor belonged to the COV1001 Ad26.COV2.S trial arm. Ad26.COV2.S was injected intramuscularly once or twice, 56 days apart.

Treatment here: over 15 received Ad26.COV2.S at low or high dose, single or two shots; about 5 received placebo; per-sample allocation not given. On day 63 after the first injection, vaccine and placebo recipients gave samples. Immunization relied on an Ad26 vector, which expressed Wuhan-strain SARS-CoV-2 spike. Study-wide results and caveats: Marked by substantial breadth, spike-specific CD8+ and CD4+ T cell responses were reportedly seen after vaccination.

Note on this clone: Antigen: not known.

Sequenced by immunoSEQ multiplex PCR; TCRdb stores in-frame clones only, minus some. The sample contains about 400,000 clones, more than 85% of which appear only once. Sequencing used peripheral blood, obtained in a trial of Ad26.COV2.S vaccine versus placebo. The sequence was obtained from a person aged 18 to 59 who received the Ad26.COV2.S COVID-19 vaccine or a placebo.

Here the CDR3 reads CASSLALTGRNSYEQYF. In DNA form, the CDR3 reads TGTGCCAGCAGCTTGGCCCTGACAGGGCGGAATTCCTACGAGCAGTACTTC. The rearrangement links TRBV5-5 to TRBJ2-7, with 7 bases identical to TRBD1. Germline values: CDR1 SGHKS, CDR2 YYEKEE (reference sequence). The CDR3 loop spans 17 amino acids. With 0 bases clipped from V and 1 base from J, the junction kept 10 bases outside the gene matches. Drawing the rest from reference TRBV5-5 and TRBJ2-7, the complete variable domain is DAGVTQSPTHLIKTRGQQVTLRCSPISGHKSVSWYQQVLGQGPQFIFQYYEKEERGRGNFPDRFSARQFPNYSSELNVNALLLGDSALYLCASSLALTGRNSYEQYFGPGTRLTVT.